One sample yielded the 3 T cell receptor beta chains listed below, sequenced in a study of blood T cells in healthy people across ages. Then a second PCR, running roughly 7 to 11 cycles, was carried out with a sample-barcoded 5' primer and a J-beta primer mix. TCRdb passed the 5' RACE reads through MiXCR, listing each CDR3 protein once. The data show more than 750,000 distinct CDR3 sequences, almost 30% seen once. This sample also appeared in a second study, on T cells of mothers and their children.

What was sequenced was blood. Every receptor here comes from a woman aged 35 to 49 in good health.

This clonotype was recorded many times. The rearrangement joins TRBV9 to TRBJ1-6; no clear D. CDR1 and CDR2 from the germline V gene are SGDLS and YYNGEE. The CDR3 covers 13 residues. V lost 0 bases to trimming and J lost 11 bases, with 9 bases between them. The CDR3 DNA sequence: TGTGCCAGCAGCGTAGGAGAGCGGGCACCCCTCCACTTT. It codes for CASSVGERAPLHF.

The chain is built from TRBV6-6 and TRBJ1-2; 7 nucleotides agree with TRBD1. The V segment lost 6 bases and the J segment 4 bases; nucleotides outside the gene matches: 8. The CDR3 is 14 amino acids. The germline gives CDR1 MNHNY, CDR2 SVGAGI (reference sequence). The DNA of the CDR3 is TGTGCCAGCAGAGCAACAGGGGTAATCTATGGCTACACCTTC. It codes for CASRATGVIYGYTF.

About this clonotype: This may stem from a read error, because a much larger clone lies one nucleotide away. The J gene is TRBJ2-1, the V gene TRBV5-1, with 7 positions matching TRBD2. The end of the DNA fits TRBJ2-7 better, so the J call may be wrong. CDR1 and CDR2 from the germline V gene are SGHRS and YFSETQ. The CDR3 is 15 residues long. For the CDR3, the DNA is TGCGCCAGCGATCCTACGGGGGGATCCTACAATGAGCAGTACTTC. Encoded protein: CASDPTGGSYNEQYF.